Listed below are T cell receptor beta chains from one sample, sequenced in a study of control samples from healthy donors and cancer patients. Sequenced by immunoSEQ multiplex PCR; TCRdb stores in-frame clones only, minus some. This table has 100,000 to 150,000 clones, over 75% appearing once. Sequenced sample: blood. The receptors were sampled from a man between 40 and 49 years old in good health. Both conserved end residues are part of each CDR3. The order of the fields is CDR3 length, clone size, D gene, J gene, V gene, CDR3 DNA, CDR3 protein. D genes are given only for firm matches. Size values are once, few and many counts, or a class for expanded clones, and some rows have none.

13 . TRBD1 TRBJ2-7 TRBV19 TGTGCCAGTAGTTTCGGGACAGGGGAAGGGCAGTACTTC CASSFGTGEGQYF
14 . TRBD1 TRBJ2-7 TRBV9 TGTGCAAGCCAGCTGGGACAGGGGGAGGGCGAGCAGTACTTC CASQLGQGEGEQYF
13 once . TRBJ1-1 TRBV5-1 TGCGCCAGCAGCTCGGACACGCTGGGAATAGCTTTCTTT CASSSDTLGIAFF
14 . . TRBJ2-7 TRBV2 TGTGCCAGCAGTGTTAGTCAGGTCTCCTACGAGCAGTACTTC CASSVSQVSYEQYF
18 . TRBD2 TRBJ2-3 TRBV9 TGTGCCAGCAGCGTAGGTGGGACTAGCGGGGGGAACACAGATACGCAGTATTTT CASSVGGTSGGNTDTQYF
16 . TRBD1 TRBJ2-2 TRBV7-3 TGTGCCAGCAGCCCCCCTGGACAGGGGGCGTCCGGGGAGCTGTTTTTT CASSPPGQGASGELFF
15 . . TRBJ1-2 TRBV7-8 TGTGCCAGCAGCTTATGGGGCAGTCTACCGGATGGCTACACCTTC CASSLWGSLPDGYTF
14 . . TRBJ2-2 TRBV18 TGTGCCAGCTCACCATTAGGGCAGACCGGGGAGCTGTTTTTT CASSPLGQTGELFF
12 . TRBD1 TRBJ2-5 TRBV28 TGTGCCAGCAACCAGGGGGTGGAGACCCAGTACTTC CASNQGVETQYF
16 . TRBD2 TRBJ2-5 TRBV2 TGTGCCAGCAGTCCCTTTGTCGGGAGGGGGCAAGAGACCCAGTACTTC CASSPFVGRGQETQYF
13 . . TRBJ1-2 TRBV7-2 TGTGCCAGCAGTCGAGGACAAGCCTATGGCTACACCTTC CASSRGQAYGYTF
16 . . TRBJ2-2 TRBV19 TGTGCCAGCCTGCATAAGGGGGGGGCCTACACCGGGGAGCTGTTTTTT CASLHKGGAYTGELFF
13 . . TRBJ1-5 TRBV10-2 TGCGCCAGCACCTTTGGGGCTCATCAGCCCCAGCATTTT CASTFGAHQPQHF
14 . TRBD1 TRBJ1-2 TRBV27 TGTGCCAGCAGTTCGGGACAGCCAAACTATGGCTACACCTTC CASSSGQPNYGYTF
14 . . TRBJ1-1 TRBV6-5 TGTGCCACCCTTAGGGCAGGGGCGAACACTGAAGCTTTCTTT CATLRAGANTEAFF
17 . . TRBJ2-3 TRBV4-2 TGTGCCAGCAGCCAAGAAATCCAGGGCCCCCACACAGATACGCAGTATTTT CASSQEIQGPHTDTQYF
13 . . TRBJ2-5 TRBV11-3 TGTGCCAGCAGCGCCCGACAGCAAGAGACCCAGTACTTC CASSARQQETQYF
14 . . TRBJ2-5 TRBV15 TGTGCCACCAGCAGCGGACGAGAGGGGGGGACCCAGTACTTC CATSSGREGGTQYF
17 . TRBD1 TRBJ2-6 TRBV2 TGTGCCAGCATTACCGGGACAGGGGAAACTGGGGCCAACGTCCTGACTTTC CASITGTGETGANVLTF
15 . . TRBJ1-1 TRBV5-1 TGCGCCAGCAGATTTCGGGGGTCGATGAACACTGAAGCTTTCTTT CASRFRGSMNTEAFF
15 . . TRBJ1-1 TRBV19 TGTGCCAGTAGCCGAAGGGCCGGGCGGGGCACTGAAGCTTTCTTT CASSRRAGRGTEAFF
18 . TRBD2 TRBJ2-5 TRBV5-1 TGCGCCAGCAGCCTCGGACTAGCGGGGGCCCGCCGGGGGGAGACCCAGTACTTC CASSLGLAGARRGETQYF
13 once . TRBJ2-7 TRBV5-5 TGTGCCAGCAGCTTGCAGGGTCCCTACGAGCAGTACTTC CASSLQGPYEQYF
18 . TRBD2 TRBJ2-1 TRBV4-2 TGTGCCAGCAGCCAAGACCCTAGCGGGGGGGAACGGGACAATGAGCAGTTCTTC CASSQDPSGGERDNEQFF
14 . . TRBJ1-4 TRBV19 TGTGCCAGTAGTATTTCGTTCGGAGGCGAAAAACTGTTTTTT CASSISFGGEKLFF
12 . . TRBJ2-1 TRBV5-6 TGTGCCAGCAGCTTGGATAACAATGAGCAGTTCTTC CASSLDNNEQFF
14 few TRBD1 TRBJ1-1 TRBV30 TGTGCCTGGAGCCTCACAGGGGTTGGGACTGAAGCTTTCTTT CAWSLTGVGTEAFF
14 . . TRBJ1-2 TRBV5-6 TGTGCCAGCAGCTTCCCGGGACGCTTAGAGGGCTACACCTTC CASSFPGRLEGYTF
12 . . TRBJ1-2 TRBV19 TGTGCCAGTAGAGGGGGACTCAATGGCTACACCTTC CASRGGLNGYTF
14 . . TRBJ1-3 TRBV3-1/TRBV3-2 TGTGCCAGCAGCCCCAGTAAGAGTGGAAACACCATATATTTT CASSPSKSGNTIYF
15 . TRBD1 TRBJ2-5 TRBV7-6 TGTGCCAGCAGCACGGGACAGGGGGGGATGGAGACCCAGTACTTC CASSTGQGGMETQYF